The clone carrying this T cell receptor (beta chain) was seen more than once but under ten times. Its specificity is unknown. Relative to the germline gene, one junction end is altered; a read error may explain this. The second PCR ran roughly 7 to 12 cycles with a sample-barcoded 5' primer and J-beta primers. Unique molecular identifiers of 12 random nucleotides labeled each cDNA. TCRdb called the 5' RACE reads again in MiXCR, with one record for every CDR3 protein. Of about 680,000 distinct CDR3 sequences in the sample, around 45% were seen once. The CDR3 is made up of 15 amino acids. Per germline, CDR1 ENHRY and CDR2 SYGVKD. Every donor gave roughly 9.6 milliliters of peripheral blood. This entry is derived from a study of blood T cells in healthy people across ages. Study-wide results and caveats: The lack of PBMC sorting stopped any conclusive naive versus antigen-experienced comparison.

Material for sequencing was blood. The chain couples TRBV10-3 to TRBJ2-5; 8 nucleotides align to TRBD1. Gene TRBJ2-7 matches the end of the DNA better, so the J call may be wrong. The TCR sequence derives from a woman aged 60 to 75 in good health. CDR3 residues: CAISSGGSLPYEQYF. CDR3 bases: TGTGCTATCAGCTCAGGGGGCTCTCTACCCTACGAGCAGTACTTC.